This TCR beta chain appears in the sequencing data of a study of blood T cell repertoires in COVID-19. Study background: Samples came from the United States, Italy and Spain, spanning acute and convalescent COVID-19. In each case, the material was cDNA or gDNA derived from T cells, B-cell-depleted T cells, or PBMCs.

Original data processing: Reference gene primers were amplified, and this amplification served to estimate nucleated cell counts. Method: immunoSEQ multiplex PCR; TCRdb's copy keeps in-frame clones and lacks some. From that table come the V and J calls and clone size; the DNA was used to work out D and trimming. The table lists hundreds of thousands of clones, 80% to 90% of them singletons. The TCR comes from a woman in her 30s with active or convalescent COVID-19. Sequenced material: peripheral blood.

The DNA for the CDR3 is TGTGCCAGCAGCTTGGGCCTGGCTAGCGGGAGCCAAGAGACCCAGTACTTC. It is translated as CASSLGLASGSQETQYF. The chain links TRBV5-4 to TRBJ2-5; 10 positions agree with TRBD2. V was pared by 0 bases and J by 1 base, with 6 bases of the junction left unmatched. Germline CDR1 SGHNT, CDR2 YYREEE (reference sequence). There are 17 residues in the CDR3.